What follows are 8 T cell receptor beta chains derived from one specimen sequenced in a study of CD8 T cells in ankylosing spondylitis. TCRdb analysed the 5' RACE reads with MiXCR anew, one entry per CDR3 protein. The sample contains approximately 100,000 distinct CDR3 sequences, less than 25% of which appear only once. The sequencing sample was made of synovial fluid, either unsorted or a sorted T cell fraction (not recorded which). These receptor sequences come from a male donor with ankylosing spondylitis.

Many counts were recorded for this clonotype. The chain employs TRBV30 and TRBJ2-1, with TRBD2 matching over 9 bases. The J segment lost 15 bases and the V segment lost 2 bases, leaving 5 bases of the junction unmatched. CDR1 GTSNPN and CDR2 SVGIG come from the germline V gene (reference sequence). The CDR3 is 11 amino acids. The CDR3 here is CAWSPGTSRFF. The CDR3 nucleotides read TGTGCCTGGAGTCCCGGGACTAGCAGGTTCTTC.

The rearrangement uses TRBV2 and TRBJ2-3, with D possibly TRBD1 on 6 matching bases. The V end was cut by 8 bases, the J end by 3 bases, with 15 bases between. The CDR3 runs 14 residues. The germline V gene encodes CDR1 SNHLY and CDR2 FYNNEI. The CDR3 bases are TGTGCCAGCCTCCAATGGCAGGGGACAGATACGCAGTATTTT. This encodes CASLQWQGTDTQYF.

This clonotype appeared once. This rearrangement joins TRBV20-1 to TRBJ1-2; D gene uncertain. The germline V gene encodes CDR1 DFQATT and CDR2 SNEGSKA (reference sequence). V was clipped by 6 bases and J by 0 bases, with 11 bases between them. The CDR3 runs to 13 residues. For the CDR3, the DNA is TGCAGTGCCGCCCGGGCTTCTAACTATGGCTACACCTTC. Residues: CSAARASNYGYTF.

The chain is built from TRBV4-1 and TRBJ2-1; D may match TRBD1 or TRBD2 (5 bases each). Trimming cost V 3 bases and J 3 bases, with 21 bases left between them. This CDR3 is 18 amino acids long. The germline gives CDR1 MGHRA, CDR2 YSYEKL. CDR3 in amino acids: CASSHPLGLGSFYNEQFF. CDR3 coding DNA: TGCGCCAGCAGCCATCCTTTGGGGCTAGGGAGCTTCTACAATGAGCAGTTCTTC.

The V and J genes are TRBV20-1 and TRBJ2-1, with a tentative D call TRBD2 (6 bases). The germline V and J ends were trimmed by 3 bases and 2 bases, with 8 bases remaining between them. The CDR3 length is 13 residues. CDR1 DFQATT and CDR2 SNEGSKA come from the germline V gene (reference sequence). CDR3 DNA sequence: TGCAGTGCTAGCGGGAGTACCTACAATGAGCAGTTCTTC. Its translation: CSASGSTYNEQFF.

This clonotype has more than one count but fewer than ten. The CDR3 sequence is CASTALGGYGYTF. The CDR3 DNA reads as TGCGCCAGCACCGCCTTGGGGGGCTATGGCTACACCTTC. The chain has TRBV5-1 and TRBJ1-2; maybe TRBD1 (5 bases). With 6 bases removed from V and 4 bases from J, the gap between germline ends came to 13 bases. CDR1 and CDR2 (germline): SGHRS, YFSETQ. The CDR3 sequence is 13 residues long.

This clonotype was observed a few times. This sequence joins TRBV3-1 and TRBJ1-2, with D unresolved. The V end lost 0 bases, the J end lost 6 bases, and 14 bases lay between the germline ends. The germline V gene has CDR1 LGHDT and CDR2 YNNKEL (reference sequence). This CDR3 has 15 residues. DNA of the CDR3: TGTGCCAGCAGCCAAGATGCGAACAGAATGGATGGCTACACCTTC. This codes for CASSQDANRMDGYTF.

DNA for the CDR3: TGTGCCAGCAGTTTAGACCCCCAAGAGACCCAGTACTTC. Its protein is CASSLDPQETQYF. This chain uses TRBV12-3 or TRBV12-4 with TRBJ2-5; the D is unclear. Between the trimmed V and J ends, which lost 1 base and 1 base, there was a span of 4 bases. The CDR3 runs 13 residues.